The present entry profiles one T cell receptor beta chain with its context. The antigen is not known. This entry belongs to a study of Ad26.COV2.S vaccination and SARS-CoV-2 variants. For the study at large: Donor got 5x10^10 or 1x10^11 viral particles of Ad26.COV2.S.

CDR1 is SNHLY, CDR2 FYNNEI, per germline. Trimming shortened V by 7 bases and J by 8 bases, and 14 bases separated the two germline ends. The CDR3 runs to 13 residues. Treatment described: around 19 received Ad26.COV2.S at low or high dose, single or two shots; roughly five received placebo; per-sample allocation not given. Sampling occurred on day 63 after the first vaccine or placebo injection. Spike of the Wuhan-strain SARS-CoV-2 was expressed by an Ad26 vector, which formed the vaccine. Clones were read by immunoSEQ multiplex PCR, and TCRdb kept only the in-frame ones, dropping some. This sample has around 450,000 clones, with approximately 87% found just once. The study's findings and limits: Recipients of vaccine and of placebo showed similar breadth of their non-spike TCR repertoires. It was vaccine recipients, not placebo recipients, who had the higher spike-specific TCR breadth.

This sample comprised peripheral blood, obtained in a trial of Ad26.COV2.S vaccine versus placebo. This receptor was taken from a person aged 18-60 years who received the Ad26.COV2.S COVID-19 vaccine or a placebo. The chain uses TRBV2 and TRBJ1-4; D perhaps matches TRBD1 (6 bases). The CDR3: CASKPGGREKLFF. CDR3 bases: TGTGCCAGCAAGCCGGGGGGGCGGGAAAAACTGTTTTTT.